The next 10 T cell receptor beta chains were all read from a single sample in a study of T-cell reconstitution after alpha-beta-depleted transplantation in children. Unique molecular identifiers were used to barcode this TCRbeta library. Each CDR3 protein is one row after TCRdb ran MiXCR on the PCR reads. This sample has about 610,000 distinct CDR3 sequences, with about 10% found just once. The source was PBMCs from the stem cell graft donor, collected from the stem cell graft. The receptors shown here come from a human donor who donated a stem cell graft to a child with acute myeloid leukemia.

This clonotype was counted a few times. The rearrangement uses TRBV15 and TRBJ1-4; 9 nucleotides match TRBD1. Germline values: CDR1 LNHNV, CDR2 YYDKDF (reference sequence). The CDR3 has 19 amino acids. The junction had 13 bases not matched to a gene; V was cut back by 1 base and J by 4 bases. CDR3 sequence (DNA): TGTGCCACCAGCAGAGCCCCCCCCGGGACAGGGTTGGATAATGAAAAACTGTTTTTT. It codes for CATSRAPPGTGLDNEKLFF.

The V and J genes are TRBV7-3 and TRBJ2-1, with D perhaps matching TRBD2 (5 bases). This CDR3 has 15 residues. Trimming removed 5 bases at V and 7 bases at J, with 18 bases between. Germline V CDR1 and CDR2: SGHTA, FQGTGA. CDR3 amino acids: CASSRSGEPGNEQFF. The CDR3 coding sequence is TGTGCCAGCAGCCGCAGCGGAGAACCGGGGAATGAGCAGTTCTTC.

This clonotype turned up a few times. The chain is built from TRBV10-3 and TRBJ1-1, with a weak D call TRBD1 (5 bases). Trimming removed 3 bases from V and 3 bases from J, with 11 bases in between. Germline CDR1 ENHRY, CDR2 SYGVKD. The CDR3 is 14 residues long. The chain's CDR3 is CAISERDWYTEAFF. The CDR3 DNA is TGTGCCATCAGTGAAAGGGACTGGTACACTGAAGCTTTCTTT.

The rearrangement joins TRBV4-3 to TRBJ2-1; 8 nucleotides agree with TRBD2. The CDR3 has 14 amino acids. CDR1 LGHNA and CDR2 YSLEER come from the germline V gene. The V segment lost 1 base and the J segment 7 bases; nucleotides outside the gene matches: 3. This chain's CDR3 is CASSQGLARNEQFF. The DNA of the CDR3 is TGCGCCAGCAGCCAAGGACTAGCGCGTAATGAGCAGTTCTTC.

V gene TRBV4-2 combines with J gene TRBJ2-1; no firm D call. Trimming took 1 base from V and 15 from J, leaving 13 bases between them. The CDR3 spans 12 residues. CDR1 and CDR2 (germline): LGHNA, YNFKEQ. In DNA, the CDR3 is TGTGCCAGCAGCCAAGGCATAGCCTTTCGGTTCTTC. Translation: CASSQGIAFRFF.

This chain links TRBV20-1 with TRBJ2-3; 9 bases map to TRBD2. The CDR3 consists of 16 residues. After removal of 5 bases from V and 3 bases from J, the junction contained 12 bases not matched to a gene. Germline-derived CDR1 and CDR2 are DFQATT and SNEGSKA (reference sequence). The CDR3 DNA reads as TGCAGTGCTCAGTACACTGTTAGCGGGAGAACAGATACGCAGTATTTT. Its protein product is CSAQYTVSGRTDTQYF.

The rearrangement uses TRBV5-1 and TRBJ1-1, with D unclear. V was clipped by 4 bases and J by 5 bases, with 27 bases between them. Germline loops: CDR1 SGHRS, CDR2 YFSETQ. There are 18 residues in the CDR3. Written as DNA, the CDR3 is TGCGCCAGCAGCCCCCAGTGGGCGCTAGGGCCTAATAGGACTGAAGCTTTCTTT. Its protein product is CASSPQWALGPNRTEAFF.

This clonotype was counted between two and nine times. The rearrangement joins TRBV29-1 to TRBJ2-7; TRBD2 agrees at 10 bases. The junction had 4 bases not matched to a gene; V was cut back by 5 bases and J by 3 bases. Per germline, CDR1 SQVTM and CDR2 ANQGSEA. The CDR3 runs 13 residues. The CDR3: CSVKREGRYEQYF. CDR3 DNA: TGCAGCGTTAAGCGGGAGGGCCGCTACGAGCAGTACTTC.

This clonotype was seen at least ten times. The rearrangement joins TRBV5-1 to TRBJ2-5; TRBD2 aligns across 9 bases. The CDR3 covers 18 residues. J was trimmed by 2 bases and V by 4 bases; bases with no gene match: 15. CDR1 and CDR2 (germline): SGHRS, YFSETQ. The CDR3 reads CASSPLAGGPSGQETQYF. The CDR3 DNA is TGCGCCAGCAGCCCACTGGCGGGAGGGCCGTCGGGACAAGAGACCCAGTACTTC.

This clonotype has just a few counts. The V and J genes are TRBV5-1 and TRBJ2-5, with 9 bases matching TRBD2. The germline V gene encodes CDR1 SGHRS and CDR2 YFSETQ. V was pared by 0 bases and J by 2 bases, with 5 bases of the junction left unmatched. This CDR3 comprises 16 residues. The CDR3 bases are TGCGCCAGCAGCTTGGGGACCCTAGCGGGACAAGAGACCCAGTACTTC. Translated, it gives CASSLGTLAGQETQYF.